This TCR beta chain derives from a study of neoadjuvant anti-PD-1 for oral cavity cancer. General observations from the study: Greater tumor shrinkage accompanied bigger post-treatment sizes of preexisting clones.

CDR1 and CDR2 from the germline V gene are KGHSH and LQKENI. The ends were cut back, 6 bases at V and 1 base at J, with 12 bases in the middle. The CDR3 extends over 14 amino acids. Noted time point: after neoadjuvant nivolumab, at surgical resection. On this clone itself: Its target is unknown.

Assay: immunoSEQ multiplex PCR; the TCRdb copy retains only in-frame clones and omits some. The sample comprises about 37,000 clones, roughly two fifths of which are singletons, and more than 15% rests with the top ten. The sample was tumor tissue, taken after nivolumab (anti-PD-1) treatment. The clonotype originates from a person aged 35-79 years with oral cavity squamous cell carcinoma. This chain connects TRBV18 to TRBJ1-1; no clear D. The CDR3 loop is CASSHGHRNTEAFF. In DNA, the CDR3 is TGTGCCAGCTCGCACGGCCATCGGAACACTGAAGCTTTCTTT.